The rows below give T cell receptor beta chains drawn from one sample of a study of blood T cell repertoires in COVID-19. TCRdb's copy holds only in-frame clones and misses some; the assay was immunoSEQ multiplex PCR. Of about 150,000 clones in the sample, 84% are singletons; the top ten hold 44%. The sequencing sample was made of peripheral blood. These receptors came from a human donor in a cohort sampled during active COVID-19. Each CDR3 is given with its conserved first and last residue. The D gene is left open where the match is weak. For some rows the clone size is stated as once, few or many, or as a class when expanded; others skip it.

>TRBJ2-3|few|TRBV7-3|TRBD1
TGTGCCAGCAGCCATGGACAGGTCAACACAGATACGCAGTATTTT
CASSHGQVNTDTQYF
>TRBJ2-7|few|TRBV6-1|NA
TGTGCCAGCAGTTCCCCGACAGCCTACGAGCAGTACTTC
CASSSPTAYEQYF
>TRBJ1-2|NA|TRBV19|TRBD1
TGTGCCAGTAGAGGACAGGGGGTATTCTATGGCTACACCTTC
CASRGQGVFYGYTF
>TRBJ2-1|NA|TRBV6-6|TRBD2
TGTGCCAGCAGTTACTCGGCGGGAGGCGGGAATGAGCAGTTCTTC
CASSYSAGGGNEQFF
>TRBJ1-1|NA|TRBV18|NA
TGTGCCAGCTCACCCCTCAGACAGGTCGGGAACACTGAAGCTTTCTTT
CASSPLRQVGNTEAFF
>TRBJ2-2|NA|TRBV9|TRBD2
TGTGCCAGCAGCGTAGTGGGCGGGAGGGCCGGAGGTCGCACCGGGGAGCTGTTTTTT
CASSVVGGRAGGRTGELFF
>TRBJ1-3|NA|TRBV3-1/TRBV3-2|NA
TGTGCCAGCAGCCAAGTTACTTCGGGATCTGGAAACACCATATATTTT
CASSQVTSGSGNTIYF
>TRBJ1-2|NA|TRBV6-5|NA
TGTGCCAGCACTTCAGCCCGGGACAACCACTATGGCTACACCTTC
CASTSARDNHYGYTF
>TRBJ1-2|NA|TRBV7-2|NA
TGTGCCAGCAGCCCGTTCGGGGGGCTTGACTATGGCTACACCTTC
CASSPFGGLDYGYTF
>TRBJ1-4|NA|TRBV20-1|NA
TGCAGTGCTAGTAGGGCAGGGGTTGAAAAACTGTTTTTT
CSASRAGVEKLFF
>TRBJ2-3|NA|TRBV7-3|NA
TGTGCCAGCACCGAAGGGCCGGGAGCAATAGTAGATACGCAGTATTTT
CASTEGPGAIVDTQYF
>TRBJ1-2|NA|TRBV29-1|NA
TGCAGCGTTGGAAGGGGTGACGCCGGCTACACCTTC
CSVGRGDAGYTF
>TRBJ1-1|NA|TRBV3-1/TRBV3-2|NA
TGTGCCAGCAGCCAAGATCGCCAAACAGGATCCTCTGAAGCTTTCTTT
CASSQDRQTGSSEAFF
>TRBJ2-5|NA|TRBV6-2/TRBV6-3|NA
TGTGCCAGCAGTCGCGCAGGGGGGACGCAGACCCAGTACTTC
CASSRAGGTQTQYF
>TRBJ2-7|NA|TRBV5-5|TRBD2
TGTGCCAGCAGCTTGGTGCCCGGGGGGGGCTACGAGCAGTACTTC
CASSLVPGGGYEQYF
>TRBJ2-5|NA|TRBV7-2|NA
TGTGCCAGCAGCTTCACGAGGGTACGGGGGAGGGAGACCCAGTACTTC
CASSFTRVRGRETQYF
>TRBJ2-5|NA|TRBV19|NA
TGTGCCAGTAGTTATGGGCGAACGGAGACCCAGTACTTC
CASSYGRTETQYF
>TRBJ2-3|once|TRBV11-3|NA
TGTGCCAGCAGCGATAGTGGGAGGGGGAGGAGAGATACGCAGTATTTT
CASSDSGRGRRDTQYF
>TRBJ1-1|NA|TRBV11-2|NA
TGTGCCAGCAGCTTAGGGGGGCAGACCACTGAAGCTTTCTTT
CASSLGGQTTEAFF
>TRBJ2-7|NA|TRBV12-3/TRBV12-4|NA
TGTGCCAGCAGTTTCGGCAGGAACTACGAGCAGTACTTC
CASSFGRNYEQYF
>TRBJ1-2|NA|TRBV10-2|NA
TGCGCCAGCAGTGACGCGGGGTGGATCGGCTACACCTTC
CASSDAGWIGYTF
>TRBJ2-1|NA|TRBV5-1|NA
TGCGCCAGCAGCTTGGCCGCCAGGGAAGGGCTGTTCTTC
CASSLAAREGLFF
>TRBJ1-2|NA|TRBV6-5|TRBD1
TGTGCCAGCAGTCTCGGGACAGGGGAGGGCTACACCTTC
CASSLGTGEGYTF
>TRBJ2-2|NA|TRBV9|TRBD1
TGTGCCAGCAGCGCTACAGGGGGCGCCGACACCGGGGAGCTGTTTTTT
CASSATGGADTGELFF
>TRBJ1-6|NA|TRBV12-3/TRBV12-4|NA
TGTGCCAGCAGCCGAGGTTCGTATTCACCCCTCCACTTT
CASSRGSYSPLHF
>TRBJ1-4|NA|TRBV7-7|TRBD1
TGTGCCAGCAGCCCCGGGACAGGGGGACATGAAAAACTGTTTTTT
CASSPGTGGHEKLFF
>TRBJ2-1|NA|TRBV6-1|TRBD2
TGTGCCAGCAGTGTCAACAGCGGGGGGAGCTCCTACAATGAGCAGTTCTTC
CASSVNSGGSSYNEQFF
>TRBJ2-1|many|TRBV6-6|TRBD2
TGTGCCAGCAGTCCCCCCGGGATAGCGGGAGCGGGTGAGCAGTTCTTC
CASSPPGIAGAGEQFF
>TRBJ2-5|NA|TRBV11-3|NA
TGTGCCAGCAGCTTTGACTCAGGGGAGACCCAGTACTTC
CASSFDSGETQYF
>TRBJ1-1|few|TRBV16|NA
TGTGCCAGCAGCCTTCCAGGCTGGGCTTTCTTT
CASSLPGWAFF
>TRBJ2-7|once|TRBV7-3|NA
TGTGCCAGCAGCTTAACCGGAGACGAGCAGTACTTC
CASSLTGDEQYF